The present T cell receptor beta chain was sequenced within a study of blood T cell repertoires in COVID-19. Profiled with immunoSEQ multiplex PCR; TCRdb holds only in-frame clones, not every one. Altogether approximately 210,000 clones are present, 82% being singletons, with the ten largest covering around 3.3%. Germline CDR1 is SGDLS and CDR2 is YYNGEE. Losses at the gene ends were 1 base for V and 4 bases for J; bases not matched to a gene: 12. The CDR3 covers 17 residues. The TCR sequence derives from a woman of 80 years or more with acute or convalescent COVID-19. The genes are TRBV9 and TRBJ1-1; 8 bases line up with TRBD1. Material for sequencing was peripheral blood. The CDR3 sequence: CASSVSADRTGLTEAFF. CDR3 DNA sequence: TGTGCCAGCAGCGTAAGCGCCGATCGGACAGGGCTCACTGAAGCTTTCTTT.